A single T cell receptor (beta chain) is shown here with its context. Its antigen is unknown. By way of CD45RO/CCR7/CD25/CD127/CD95/CD27, the CD4+ regulatory, stem cell-like memory, central memory and naive cells were sorted. This entry belongs to a study of beta chain features in type 1 diabetes. Broader study findings: TCRB CDR3s were moderately but significantly shorter in Type 1 diabetes patients in all four CD4+ subsets.

The investigators reverse transcribed all of the isolated RNA, so they sequenced expressed TCRB transcripts. The table came from immunoSEQ multiplex PCR; TCRdb's copy has only in-frame clones and leaves some out. This table has 430,000 or so clones, 9.5% to 12% appearing once. The sample was naive CD4+ T cells from blood. This sequence was found in a woman aged 18-29 years in good health.

The CDR3 protein is CASSLDSPNKETQYF. The CDR3 DNA sequence: TGCGCCAGCAGCTTGGACAGTCCTAACAAAGAGACCCAGTACTTC. The chain couples TRBV5-1 to TRBJ2-5; D gene uncertain. Germline CDR1 SGHRS, CDR2 YFSETQ. This CDR3 contains 15 residues. The V end lost 0 bases, the J end lost 3 bases, and 12 bases lay between the germline ends.